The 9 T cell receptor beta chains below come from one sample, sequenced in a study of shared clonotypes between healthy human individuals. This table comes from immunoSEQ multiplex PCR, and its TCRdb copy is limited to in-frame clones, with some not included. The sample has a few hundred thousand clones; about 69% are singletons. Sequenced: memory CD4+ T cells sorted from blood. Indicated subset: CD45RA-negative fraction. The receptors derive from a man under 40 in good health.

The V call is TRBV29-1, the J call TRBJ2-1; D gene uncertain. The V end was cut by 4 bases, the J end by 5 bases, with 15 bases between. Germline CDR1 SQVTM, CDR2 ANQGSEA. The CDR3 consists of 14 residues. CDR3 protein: CSVALELYNNEQFF. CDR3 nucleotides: TGCAGCGTTGCCCTAGAGCTTTACAACAATGAGCAGTTCTTC.

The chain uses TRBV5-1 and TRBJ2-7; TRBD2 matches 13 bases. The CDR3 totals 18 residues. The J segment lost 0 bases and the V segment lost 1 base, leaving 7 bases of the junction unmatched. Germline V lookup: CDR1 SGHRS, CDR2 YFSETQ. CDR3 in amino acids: CASSLRAGLAGLSYEQYF. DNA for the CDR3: TGCGCCAGCAGCTTGAGGGCGGGACTAGCGGGGCTCTCCTACGAGCAGTACTTC.

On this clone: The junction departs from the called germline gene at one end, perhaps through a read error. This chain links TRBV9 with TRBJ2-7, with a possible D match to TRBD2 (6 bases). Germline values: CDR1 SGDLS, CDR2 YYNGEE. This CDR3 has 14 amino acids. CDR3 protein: CASSAVGGFYGQYF. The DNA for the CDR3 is TGTGCCAGCAGCGCCGTCGGGGGTTTCTACGGGCAGTACTTC.

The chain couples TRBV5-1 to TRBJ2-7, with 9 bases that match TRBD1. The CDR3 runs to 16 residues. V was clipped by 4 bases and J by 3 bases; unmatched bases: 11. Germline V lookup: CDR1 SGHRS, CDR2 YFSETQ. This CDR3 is CASSEKTGGAFYEQYF. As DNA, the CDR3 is TGCGCCAGCAGCGAAAAAACAGGGGGCGCATTCTACGAGCAGTACTTC.

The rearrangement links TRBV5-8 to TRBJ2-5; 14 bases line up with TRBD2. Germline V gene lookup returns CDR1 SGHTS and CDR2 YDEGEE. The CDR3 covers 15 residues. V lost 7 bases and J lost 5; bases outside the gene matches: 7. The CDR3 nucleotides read TGTGCCAGCGGGACTAGCGGGAGATTTGGCGAGACCCAGTACTTC. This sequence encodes CASGTSGRFGETQYF.

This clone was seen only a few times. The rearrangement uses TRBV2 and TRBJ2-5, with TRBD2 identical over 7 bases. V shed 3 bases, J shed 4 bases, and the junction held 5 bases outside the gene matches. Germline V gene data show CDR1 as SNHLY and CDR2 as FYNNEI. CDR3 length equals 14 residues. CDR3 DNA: TGTGCCAGCAGTGACGACGTAGCGGGAGAGACCCAGTACTTC. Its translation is CASSDDVAGETQYF.

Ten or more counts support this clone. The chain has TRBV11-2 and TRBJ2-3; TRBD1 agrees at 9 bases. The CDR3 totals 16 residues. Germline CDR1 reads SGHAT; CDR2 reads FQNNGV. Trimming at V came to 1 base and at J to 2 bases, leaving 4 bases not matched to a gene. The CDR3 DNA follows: TGTGCCAGCAGCTTAGGGACAGGGGCGAACACAGATACGCAGTATTTT. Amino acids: CASSLGTGANTDTQYF.

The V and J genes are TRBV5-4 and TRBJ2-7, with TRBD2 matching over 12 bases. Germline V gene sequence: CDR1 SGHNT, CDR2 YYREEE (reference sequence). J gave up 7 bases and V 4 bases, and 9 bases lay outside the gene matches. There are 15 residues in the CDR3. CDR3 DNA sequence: TGTGCCAGCAGCAACCCTAGCGGGAGGGCGGGTGAGCAGTACTTC. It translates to CASSNPSGRAGEQYF.

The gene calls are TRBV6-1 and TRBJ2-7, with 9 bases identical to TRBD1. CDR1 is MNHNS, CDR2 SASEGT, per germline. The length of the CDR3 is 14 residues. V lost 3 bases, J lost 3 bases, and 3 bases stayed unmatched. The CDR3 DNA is TGTGCCAGCAGTGATTGGGGACAGGGCTACGAGCAGTACTTC. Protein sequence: CASSDWGQGYEQYF.